This TCR beta chain was retrieved from a study of cytomegalovirus exposure and HLA in healthy donors listed by TCRdb under 2017. Broadly, across the study: According to an earlier analysis of 587 of the donors, about 179 million T cells yielded over 90 million unique TCR beta sequences and about 300 Gb of sequence data. An early release covering just under 650 HLA-typed donors comprised 300 to 350 gigabases of sequencing data and 65 million to 100 million unique TCR sequences. The genetic ancestry cluster associated with self-reported Caucasian donors included around four fifths of the 300 to 400 genotyped donors. The study aimed to test whether signatures of past pathogen exposure could be identified by cataloging public T cell receptors. The study profiled the T cell repertoires of 500 to 800 subjects by immunosequencing and related them to cytomegalovirus serostatus. Besides the first cohort of around 700 subjects, a separate validation cohort made up of over a hundred different subjects was used. High-throughput TCR immunosequencing, statistical association of individual TCRs with disease status, and machine learning were combined to predict cytomegalovirus infection status. A later analysis re-analyzed previously published TCR beta repertoires from roughly 690 donors and added high-resolution HLA genotyping to study TCR occurrence patterns. The later analysis used no new phenotypic data to find candidate immune exposures, relying instead on TCR beta sequences and their occurrence across donors. An earlier analysis of approximately 630 of the donors applied high-throughput TCR beta sequencing to assess whether each TCR beta V gene segment acted as functional or pseudogenic. Donor age, sex, ethnicity and CMV serostatus were compiled together with the repertoire data. A later genetic analysis took genome-wide SNP genotypes for 398 of the 666 donors and used that subset as a discovery cohort. All discovery cohort repertoires had been generated using a single sequencing platform. HLA typing included class I and class II loci at four-digit resolution. The number of typed donors differed by locus: 629-630 for A, B, C, DRB1 and DQB1; some 500 for DQA1; 606 for DPA1; and around 450 for DPB1. About five DR-DQ haplotypes were handled as single units for association and clustering because linkage in the cohort was strong. Among around 400 genotyped donors of the cohort, an average of approximately 220,000 unique TCR beta nucleotide sequences was sequenced per donor, of which about 18% were non-productive.

As to this clone: The antigen it recognizes is unknown. Qualities for individual bases were not recorded, and no much larger clone is one base off.

The library was made by the immunoSEQ multiplex PCR assay. For the multiplex PCR, a mixture combining 60 forward primers for TCR Vbeta segments and 13 reverse primers for TCR Jbeta segments was used. The CDR3 region of rearranged TCR beta genes was amplified from genomic DNA with a multiplex PCR assay. Amplified TCR beta libraries were sequenced as 87-base-pair reads on the Illumina HiSeq System. Processing in the source paper ran as follows. A later analysis counted approximately 76 million unique TCR beta chains across the 650 to 700 repertoires, and some 11 million of these chains were shared by at least two donors. A nearest-neighbor algorithm error-corrected the raw reads and collapsed the reads into unique sequences, merging closely related sequences to remove PCR and sequencing errors. Alignment of CDR3 sequences to IMGT reference sequences was used to assign V, D and J gene segments. For a sequence to be retained, at least a six-nucleotide match to both a V gene segment and a J gene segment was required. A rearrangement was called productive if the CDR3 had no stop codons and remained in frame with V and J, and every other rearrangement was called non-productive. CDR3 was defined by IMGT convention, running from the second conserved V-encoded cysteine to the conserved J-encoded phenylalanine. In an earlier analysis of 550 to 650 of the donors, sequences lacking an unambiguous match to a single V gene segment were excluded. In an earlier analysis of more than 500 of the donors, a V segment was called functional when productive rearrangements were above 56.7%, and segregating when the standard deviation between donors exceeded 5%. A statistical classification framework was built for diagnosing cytomegalovirus status from the catalog of TCR beta chain sequences. A later analysis assigned V and J genes by comparing TCR nucleotide sequences with IMGT/GENE-DB human TR gene sequences. The TCRdist pipeline was used in a later analysis to assign CDR3 sequences and most-parsimonious VDJ recombination scenarios. In a later analysis, every TCR beta chain was defined by the combination of its CDR3 amino acid sequence and its V-gene family, and reads without a unique V-gene family were dropped. To address suspected cross-contamination and a sequencing artifact, a later analysis removed a few hundred highly shared, low-generation-probability nucleotide sequences. In a later analysis, a clonal expansion index was calculated for each public chain from normalized within-repertoire ranks of inferred template counts. A later analysis computed generation probabilities with a VDJ recombination model fitted to out-of-frame rearrangements, and checked the results against IGoR. In a later analysis, hypergeometric tests were used to score TCR-TCR, TCR-HLA and TCR-CMV co-occurrence, with a repertoire-size bias correction applied to TCR pairs. False discovery rates were estimated in a later analysis by permuting HLA or CMV assignments 20 times. A later analysis grouped co-occurring TCRs with DBSCAN, adding TCRdist sequence similarity when clustering within HLA-allele-positive subsets. Repertoires with fewer than 30,000 or more than 120,000 public chains, plus five repertoires with anomalous nucleotide sharing, were excluded from co-occurrence clustering. TCRdb's version of the immuneACCESS table is confined to in-frame rearrangements and falls short of the full clone set. An unresolved V gene accounts for under half of the shortfall where checked; the remainder is of unknown origin. The V and J calls and clone size are taken from that table; D and trimming were inferred from the DNA. The sample includes 100,000 or so clones, with around 74% observed a single time. The ten largest clones capture 8.6% of the sample.

The cohort consisted of 666 healthy bone marrow donors. At the time of sampling, every cohort member was nominally healthy, though immune exposures that went unrecorded were likely present. The donor was CMV seropositive and belonged to the group of 250 to 300 seropositive cohort members. A peripheral blood sample was collected from each donor, and TCR beta sequencing was performed on peripheral blood mononuclear cells. Genomic DNA was extracted from the blood cell samples with the Qiagen DNeasy Blood Extraction Kit. General conclusions and limits of the study: A few of the identified cytomegalovirus-associated TCR beta chains were confirmed in vitro to be specific for cytomegalovirus antigens. In a later analysis, some 18,000 TCR beta sequences were associated with specific HLA alleles at a false discovery rate of 0.05. Because counts were too low, about 18 rarely observed V segments, including chromosome 9 orphons, were excluded from the earlier analysis of 587 of the donors. A further reported finding was that TCR beta sequences accurately predicted the HLA-A and HLA-B alleles for most subjects in the first cohort. According to a later analysis, TCR association rates differed among HLA loci, with DRB1 alleles showing the most associated TCRs and HLA-C alleles showing the fewest. A group of highly shared sequence variants was considered likely to be a technical artifact of the sequencing pipeline. For the cohort, immune exposure information was limited to CMV serostatus. A later genetic analysis associated a missense DCLRE1C variant with V-gene and J-gene trimming of TCR beta chains, and an independent cohort replicated the association. When HLA alleles, especially DR and DQ, strongly co-occurred, attributing TCR associations to individual alleles was difficult. According to the authors, the approach could potentially be generalized to other disease states and immunological phenotypes. Presence/absence analyses assumed roughly uniform sequencing depth across donors, an assumption that may not hold. A total of 164 TCR beta chains were listed by the study as associated with cytomegalovirus. An earlier analysis of approximately 570 of the donors showed that most TCR beta V segments appeared in productive rearrangements either about 87% or about 30% of the time, which broadly matched IMGT annotations. The classifier was reported to diagnose cytomegalovirus status with high specificity and sensitivity in both the original and validation cohorts. Several of the top co-occurrence clusters appeared to be linked to parvovirus B19, influenza, CMV and Epstein-Barr virus, according to a later analysis. Correlated functional status among segregating V segments might be attributable to linkage disequilibrium, but an unknown experimental factor could not be ruled out. A later analysis found that most CMV-associated TCR beta chains appeared HLA-restricted, with HLA associations seemingly driven largely by CMV exposure. According to a later genetic analysis, donors in an Asian-associated ancestry cluster had fewer N-insertions in productive TCRs than the approximately 670-donor mean. A later analysis found that HLA-associated TCR beta chains were more clonally expanded and had lower generation probabilities than equally common non-associated chains. In this cohort, only TCR beta chains were sequenced, and detectable features were limited by the absence of alpha or paired-chain data. Because HLA typing was missing for some donors at each locus, association tests included only the typed subset. While some public TCRs were present in many individuals, most TCR sequences turned up only very rarely across donors.

This receptor was taken from a woman aged 40 to 49 in good health and CMV-seropositive. The sample taken for sequencing was PBMCs.

The CDR3 region: CASSPGLESYNEQFF. The nucleotides are TGTGCCAGCAGCCCGGGACTAGAGTCCTACAATGAGCAGTTCTTC. The rearrangement combines TRBV11-2 with TRBJ2-1; the central 8 bases match TRBD2. The CDR3 numbers 15 residues from cysteine through phenylalanine. The CDR3 DNA has 45 bases and is translated from base 1. Germline trimming: 5 bases from V, 1 base from J; junction bases outside gene matches: 4. The germline V gene supplies CDR1 SGHAT and CDR2 FQNNGV.